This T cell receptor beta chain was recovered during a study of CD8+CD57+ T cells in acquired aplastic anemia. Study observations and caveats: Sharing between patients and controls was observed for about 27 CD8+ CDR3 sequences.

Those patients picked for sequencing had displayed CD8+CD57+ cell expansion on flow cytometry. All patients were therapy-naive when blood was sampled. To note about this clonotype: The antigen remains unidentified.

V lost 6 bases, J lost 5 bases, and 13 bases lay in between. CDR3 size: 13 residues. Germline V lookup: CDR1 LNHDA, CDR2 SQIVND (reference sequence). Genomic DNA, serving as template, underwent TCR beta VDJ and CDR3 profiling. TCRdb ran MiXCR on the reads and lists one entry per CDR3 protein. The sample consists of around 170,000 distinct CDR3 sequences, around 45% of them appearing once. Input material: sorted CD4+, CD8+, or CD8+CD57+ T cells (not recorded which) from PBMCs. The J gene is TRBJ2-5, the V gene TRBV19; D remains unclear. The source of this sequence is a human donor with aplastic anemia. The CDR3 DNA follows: TGTGCCAGTAGCCCTGTCAATACGGAGACCCAGTACTTC. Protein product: CASSPVNTETQYF.